The 18 T cell receptor beta chains below come from one sample, sequenced in a study of T-cell reconstitution after alpha-beta-depleted transplantation in children. Unique molecular identifiers were incorporated during preparation of the TCRbeta library. TCRdb recomputed calls from the PCR reads with MiXCR, one row per CDR3 protein. The table lists about 980,000 distinct CDR3 sequences, about 29% of them singletons. Sequences were derived from PBMCs, mostly from graft donor cells, sampled 360 days after TCRalphabeta/CD19-depleted stem cell transplant. Receptor source: a boy under two years old who had a stem cell transplant for SCID, so the T cells may come from the graft donor.

The chain employs TRBV7-6 and TRBJ2-1, with 11 bases aligning to TRBD2. V was clipped by 5 bases and J by 6 bases; unmatched bases: 6. Per germline, CDR1 SGHVS and CDR2 FNYEAQ. This CDR3 spans 15 amino acids. This chain's CDR3 is CASSPGSGGVNEQFF. The CDR3 region has the DNA TGTGCCAGCAGCCCGGGTAGCGGGGGGGTCAATGAGCAGTTCTTC.

This chain links TRBV20-1 with TRBJ2-7; D remains unclear. Trimming left V 3 bases short and J 0 bases short, with 12 bases between. In germline, CDR1 is DFQATT, CDR2 SNEGSKA (reference sequence). The CDR3 extends over 14 amino acids. The CDR3 here is CSASSSSFSYEQYF. Written as DNA, the CDR3 is TGCAGTGCTAGTAGCTCATCCTTCTCCTACGAGCAGTACTTC.

This clonotype was seen ten or more times. This chain joins TRBV12-3 or TRBV12-4 and TRBJ1-1, with D perhaps matching TRBD1 (6 bases). The CDR3 has 15 amino acids. Deletions cut 3 bases from V and 1 base from J, with 12 bases between. In DNA form, the CDR3 reads TGTGCCAGCAGTTTGTCGGGGGGCCGGAACACTGAAGCTTTCTTT. As protein: CASSLSGGRNTEAFF.

The V gene is TRBV10-1, the J gene TRBJ2-7, with TRBD1 matching 11 bases. Per germline, CDR1 WNHNN and CDR2 SYGVQD (reference sequence). The CDR3 is 15 residues long. The V and J ends lost 3 bases and 3 bases, in that order; junction bases with no gene match: 4. CDR3: CASSDGDRGIYEQYF. As DNA, the CDR3 is TGCGCCAGCAGTGACGGGGACAGGGGGATCTACGAGCAGTACTTC.

This clonotype was seen only a few times. V and J are TRBV9 and TRBJ2-3, with D unresolved. Germline V gene lookup returns CDR1 SGDLS and CDR2 YYNGEE. Trimming took off 0 bases at V and 0 bases at J, with 14 bases between the two ends. The CDR3 loop spans 17 amino acids. The CDR3 region has the DNA TGTGCCAGCAGCGTAGAGAGAACCTCTGCTAGCACAGATACGCAGTATTTT. Translation: CASSVERTSASTDTQYF.

This clonotype was detected only a few times. The CDR3 nucleotides read TGTGCCAGCTCGGGGTCTTGGAATCAGCCCCAGCATTTT. It codes for CASSGSWNQPQHF. The gene calls are TRBV18 and TRBJ1-5; D is unresolved. The germline CDR1 and CDR2 sequences are KGHSH and LQKENI. The CDR3 contains 13 residues. Trimming left V 6 bases short and J 4 bases short, with 10 bases between.

This clonotype was picked up many times. The V and J genes are TRBV4-1 and TRBJ2-3; D is ambiguous. The CDR3 extends over 14 amino acids. Per the germline V gene, CDR1 is MGHRA and CDR2 is YSYEKL. Trimming took off 1 base at V and 2 bases at J, with 7 bases between the two ends. CDR3 residues: CASSQVIVTDTQYF. CDR3 nucleotides: TGCGCCAGCAGCCAAGTCATCGTCACAGATACGCAGTATTTT.

CDR3 nucleotide sequence: TGTGCCAGCAGTTTGAATGGATTGAGCGAGCAGTACTTC. It is translated as CASSLNGLSEQYF. This rearrangement joins TRBV27 to TRBJ2-7, with D unresolved. Trimming took off 3 bases at V and 6 bases at J, with 12 bases between the two ends. The length of the CDR3 is 13 residues. Germline-derived CDR1 and CDR2 are MNHEY and SMNVEV (reference sequence).

V gene TRBV4-1 combines with J gene TRBJ2-7; the D gene is possibly TRBD1 (6 bases). The length of the CDR3 is 15 residues. CDR1 is MGHRA, CDR2 YSYEKL, per germline. V lost 3 bases, J lost 2 bases, and 14 bases lay in between. CDR3: CASSQGAGVPYEQYF. For the CDR3, the DNA is TGCGCCAGCAGCCAGGGCGCAGGGGTCCCCTACGAGCAGTACTTC.

This clonotype was observed a few times. The chain joins TRBV10-3 to TRBJ2-2; 8 nucleotides agree with TRBD2. This CDR3 has 13 amino acids. The germline V gene encodes CDR1 ENHRY and CDR2 SYGVKD. V lost 7 bases and J lost 6; bases outside the gene matches: 4. The CDR3: CAIKKTSAGELFF. CDR3 nucleotides: TGTGCCATCAAAAAGACTAGCGCCGGGGAGCTGTTTTTT.

The rearrangement uses TRBV7-8 and TRBJ2-7; 7 nucleotides align to TRBD1. Germline CDR1 SGHVS, CDR2 FQNEAQ. The V gene end was trimmed by 5 bases and the J gene end by 0 bases; junction bases not matched to a gene: 10. The CDR3 has 16 residues. The CDR3 region has the DNA TGTGCCAGCAGCCCATCCGGGACAGCCAGCTCCTACGAGCAGTACTTC. Its protein is CASSPSGTASSYEQYF.

The V and J genes are TRBV28 and TRBJ2-7; D is uncertain. The V gene's germline CDR1 is MDHEN and CDR2 SYDVKM. The CDR3 has 12 residues. Trimming took off 2 bases at V and 7 bases at J, with 9 bases between the two ends. The CDR3 loop is CASSLATWEQYF. DNA of the CDR3: TGTGCCAGCAGTTTAGCGACTTGGGAGCAGTACTTC.

This clonotype was observed a handful of times. This sequence joins TRBV12-3 or TRBV12-4 and TRBJ2-2; 9 bases agree with TRBD2. The length of the CDR3 is 16 residues. V dropped 6 bases and J dropped 4; count of bases not matched to a gene: 9. The CDR3 sequence is CASRPSGGGGTGELFF. The CDR3 DNA is TGTGCCAGCAGACCTAGCGGCGGGGGGGGCACCGGGGAGCTGTTTTTT.

This clonotype came up a few times. The chain couples TRBV20-1 to TRBJ2-1; TRBD2 might be the D (6 bases). CDR1 DFQATT and CDR2 SNEGSKA come from the germline V gene (reference sequence). Trimming stripped 3 bases from V and 4 bases from J, with 13 bases between. The CDR3 runs 14 residues. The CDR3 region is CSASVGGDYNEQFF. DNA of the CDR3: TGCAGTGCTAGTGTGGGCGGGGATTACAATGAGCAGTTCTTC.

The chain combines TRBV7-6 with TRBJ2-7, with 9 bases fitting TRBD1. CDR3 length: 15 amino acids. Germline V gene sequence: CDR1 SGHVS, CDR2 FNYEAQ. Germline trimming cut 5 bases from V and 4 bases from J; bases unmatched to any gene: 9. CDR3 DNA sequence: TGTGCCAGCAGCCCCGGACAGGGGTCGCTTTACGAGCAGTACTTC. Its translation is CASSPGQGSLYEQYF.

The chain uses TRBV7-9 and TRBJ2-3, with 10 bases fitting TRBD1. Germline V lookup: CDR1 SEHNR, CDR2 FQNEAQ (reference sequence). The trim removed 1 base at V and 3 bases at J, leaving 4 bases unmatched. The CDR3 sequence is 16 residues long. CDR3 sequence (DNA): TGTGCCAGCAGCTTAGGGGGACAGGGGACGACAGATACGCAGTATTTT. Translation gives CASSLGGQGTTDTQYF.

This clonotype was seen a few times. The V and J genes are TRBV7-3 and TRBJ2-1, with D uncertain. The germline gives CDR1 SGHTA, CDR2 FQGTGA. The CDR3 loop spans 13 amino acids. The V end lost 0 bases, the J end lost 14 bases, and 14 bases lay between the germline ends. The CDR3 sequence: CASSLTESRVKFF. The CDR3 region has the DNA TGTGCCAGCAGCTTAACGGAATCGAGAGTTAAGTTCTTC.

This chain links TRBV11-1 with TRBJ2-5; D unclear. The V and J ends lost 0 bases and 7 bases respectively, with 9 bases between them. This CDR3 contains 13 residues. Per the germline V gene, CDR1 is SGHAT and CDR2 is FQDESV (reference sequence). DNA of the CDR3: TGTGCCAGCAGCTTAGCCCAGATTGGGACCCAGTACTTC. This sequence encodes CASSLAQIGTQYF. Together with reference TRBV11-1 and TRBJ2-5, the CDR3 gives the full variable domain: EAEVAQSPRYKITEKSQAVAFWCDPISGHATLYWYRQILGQGPELLVQFQDESVVDDSQLPKDRFSAERLKGVDSTLKIQPAELGDSAMYLCASSLAQIGTQYFGPGTRLLVL.